The T cell receptor beta chain under discussion was sequenced for a study of cytomegalovirus exposure and HLA in healthy donors. Overall study context: Both the 120 validation repertoires and the approximately 700 first-cohort repertoires used the same platform, as reported by a later analysis. Notes on the study in general: Researchers catalogued roughly 170 TCR beta chains as cytomegalovirus-associated.

Clones were sequenced by immunoSEQ multiplex PCR, and TCRdb holds only the in-frame ones, with some missing. The repertoire holds about 110,000 clones, with 88% as singletons. The CDR3 runs to 17 residues. Trimming took 2 bases from V and 7 from J; bases not matched to a gene: 10. From germline, CDR1 is SGHTA and CDR2 FQGNSA. This clone has just one count. Its antigen is unknown. The genes are TRBV7-2 and TRBJ2-1, with 11 positions matching TRBD2. Sequenced input: PBMCs. The TCR originated in a woman younger than 35 in good health and CMV-seronegative. CDR3 coding DNA: TGTGCCAGCAGCTTATATGTAACTAGCGGGAGCAAAAATGAGCAGTTCTTC. It translates to CASSLYVTSGSKNEQFF.